This T cell receptor beta chain was sequenced for a study of CD8+ T cells in alopecia areata. Study-wide results and caveats: Normal scalp had lower clonality than lesional scalp, with alopecia totalis/universalis lesions showing this most strongly. Among patients, TCR sharing was less clear than in mice, a difference possibly due in part to HLA diversity in the patient population. Sequencing of scalp samples also captures resident alphabeta T cells of normal skin.

Isolated RNA was reverse transcribed into cDNA used as the sequencing template. Sequenced by immunoSEQ multiplex PCR; TCRdb stores in-frame clones only, minus some. This sample has about 20,000 clones, with around 62% found just once. This clone was picked up a small number of times. The antigen remains unidentified. Looked up from germline, CDR1 is MNHEY and CDR2 is SVGAGI. The CDR3 has 14 amino acids. The V gene end was trimmed by 2 bases and the J gene end by 7 bases; junction bases not matched to a gene: 4. From alopecia areata patients, lesional scalp punch biopsies and peripheral blood were collected.

The chain has TRBV6-5 and TRBJ1-1; TRBD1 matches 10 bases. The material was skin, obtained at week 0. The clonotype originates from a human donor with alopecia areata. The CDR3 is CASSYRGQGHEAFF. DNA for the CDR3: TGTGCCAGCAGTTACCGGGGACAGGGGCATGAAGCTTTCTTT.